The present T cell receptor (beta chain) was sequenced within a study of regulatory dendritic cells for organ transplantation. Study-wide results and limits: Of resting T cell subsets, memory CD8+ had the most alloreactive clonotypes.

The CDR3 is made up of 13 amino acids. After removal of 6 bases from V and 3 bases from J, the junction contained 2 bases not matched to a gene. In germline, CDR1 is SGHTA, CDR2 FQGNSA. Naive CD45RA+ and memory CD45RO+ CD4+ or CD8+ T cells were FACS-sorted. The sample holds one count of this clone. The antigen is unknown. This table comes from immunoSEQ multiplex PCR, and its TCRdb copy is limited to in-frame clones, with some not included. The repertoire has 25,000 to 35,000 clones, approximately 80% of them found once; the top ten carry 0.1%. Material: naive CD4+ T cells from blood. Subset denoted: CD45RA+ naive T cells. This chain links TRBV7-2 with TRBJ2-7; 10 positions agree with TRBD1. The clonotype originates from a human donor in good health. This CDR3 is CASRDRGIYEQYF. CDR3 bases: TGTGCCAGCAGGGACAGGGGGATCTACGAGCAGTACTTC.